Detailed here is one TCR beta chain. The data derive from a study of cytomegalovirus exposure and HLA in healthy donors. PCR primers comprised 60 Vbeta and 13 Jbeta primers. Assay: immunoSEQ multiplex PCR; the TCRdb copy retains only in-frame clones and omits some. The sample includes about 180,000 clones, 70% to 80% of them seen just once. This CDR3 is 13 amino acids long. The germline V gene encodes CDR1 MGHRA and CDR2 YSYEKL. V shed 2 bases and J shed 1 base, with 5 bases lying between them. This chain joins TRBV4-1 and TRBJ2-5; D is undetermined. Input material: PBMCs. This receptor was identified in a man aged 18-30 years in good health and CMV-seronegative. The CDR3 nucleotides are TGCGCCAGCAGCCAACTCAGCCAAGAGACCCAGTACTTC. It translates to CASSQLSQETQYF.